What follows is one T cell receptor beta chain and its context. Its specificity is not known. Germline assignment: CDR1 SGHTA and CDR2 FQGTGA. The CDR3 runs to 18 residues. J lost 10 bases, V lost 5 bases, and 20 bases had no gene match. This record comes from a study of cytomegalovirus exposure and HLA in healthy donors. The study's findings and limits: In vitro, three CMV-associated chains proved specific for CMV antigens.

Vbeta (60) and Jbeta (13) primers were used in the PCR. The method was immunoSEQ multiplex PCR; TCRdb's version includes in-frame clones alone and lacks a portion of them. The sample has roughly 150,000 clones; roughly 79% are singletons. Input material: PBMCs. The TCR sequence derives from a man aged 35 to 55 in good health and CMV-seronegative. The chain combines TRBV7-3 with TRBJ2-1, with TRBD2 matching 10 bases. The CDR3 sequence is CASSLGPPTAGGGGEQFF. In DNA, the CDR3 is TGTGCCAGCAGCCTGGGTCCTCCGACAGCGGGAGGGGGCGGGGAGCAGTTCTTC. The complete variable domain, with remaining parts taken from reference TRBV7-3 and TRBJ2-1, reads GAGVSQTPSNKVTEKGKYVELRCDPISGHTALYWYRQSLGQGPEFLIYFQGTGAADDSGLPNDRFFAVRPEGSVSTLKIQRTERGDSAVYLCASSLGPPTAGGGGEQFFGPGTRLTVL.